These 32 T cell receptor beta chains were sequenced from one sample in a study of OX40 agonist ivuxolimab in advanced cancers. The method was immunoSEQ multiplex PCR; TCRdb's version includes in-frame clones alone and lacks a portion of them. The sample yields under 140,000 clones, over 85% seen once. Specimen: CD4+ or CD8+ T cells sorted from blood, collected in a trial of the OX40 agonist ivuxolimab. The receptors derive from an adult with an advanced solid tumor such as melanoma, head and neck, liver or kidney cancer.

The chain has TRBV5-1 and TRBJ2-2; 10 bases align to TRBD2. V lost 2 bases and J lost 4; bases outside the gene matches: 11. Germline lookup yields CDR1 SGHRS and CDR2 YFSETQ. The CDR3 is 18 residues long. CDR3 region: CASSLSLAGARGTGELFF. DNA for the CDR3: TGCGCCAGCAGCTTATCCCTAGCGGGGGCTCGTGGCACCGGGGAGCTGTTTTTT.

The rearrangement uses TRBV20-1 and TRBJ2-2; no clear D. The V end was cut by 6 bases, the J end by 5 bases, with 7 bases between. Germline V lookup: CDR1 DFQATT, CDR2 SNEGSKA (reference sequence). This CDR3 is 11 amino acids long. CDR3 protein: CSASMTGELFF. DNA of the CDR3: TGCAGTGCCTCAATGACCGGGGAGCTGTTTTTT.

This rearrangement joins TRBV7-9 to TRBJ2-2; 8 positions agree with TRBD1. CDR1 and CDR2 from the germline V gene are SEHNR and FQNEAQ (reference sequence). The CDR3 contains 14 residues. V lost 0 bases, J lost 6 bases, and 0 bases stayed unmatched. The CDR3: CASSLAQGAGELFF. Here the CDR3 DNA reads TGTGCCAGCAGCTTAGCACAGGGGGCCGGGGAGCTGTTTTTT.

The rearrangement joins TRBV11-2 to TRBJ2-2; D uncertain. The CDR3 is made up of 15 amino acids. Trimming took 1 base from V and 4 from J, leaving 10 bases between them. Germline CDR1 is SGHAT and CDR2 is FQNNGV. The CDR3, as DNA: TGTGCCAGCAGCTTAGGGGGATGGAGCACCGGGGAGCTGTTTTTT. It yields the protein CASSLGGWSTGELFF.

The chain is built from TRBV2 and TRBJ2-3, with 7 bases aligning to TRBD1. With V trimmed by 4 bases and J by 0 bases, 10 bases remained unmatched. This CDR3 comprises 17 residues. Germline CDR1 and CDR2: SNHLY and FYNNEI. CDR3 amino acids: CASSVSPGTDSTDTQYF. CDR3 sequence (DNA): TGTGCCAGCAGTGTGAGTCCCGGGACAGACAGCACAGATACGCAGTATTTT.

The chain combines TRBV7-2 with TRBJ1-2, with 10 bases fitting TRBD1. Trimming took 5 bases from V and 8 from J; bases not matched to a gene: 5. Germline assignment: CDR1 SGHTA and CDR2 FQGNSA. The CDR3 length is 13 residues. The CDR3 DNA follows: TGTGCCAGCAGCATGACAGGGGGCGGAGGCTACACCTTC. Its protein is CASSMTGGGGYTF.

The chain employs TRBV6-5 and TRBJ2-5, with D tentatively TRBD1 or TRBD2 (5 bases each). V lost 6 bases and J 4 bases, leaving 12 bases between the germline ends. Germline CDR1 MNHEY, CDR2 SVGAGI. The CDR3 totals 13 residues. The CDR3 DNA follows: TGTGCCAGCAGCAAGCGGCAGGGAGAGACCCAGTACTTC. Its translation: CASSKRQGETQYF.

V usage is TRBV19 and J usage is TRBJ2-5; 11 positions agree with TRBD2. The DNA end lines up better with TRBJ2-7; the J call may be wrong. CDR1 and CDR2 from the germline V gene are LNHDA and SQIVND (reference sequence). This CDR3 has 15 residues. In DNA, the CDR3 is TGTGCCAGTAAGGAGACTAGCGGGGTCGGCTACGAGCAGTACTTC. Its protein product is CASKETSGVGYEQYF.

In DNA, the CDR3 is TGTGCCGGTACAGGCCTCGCCGGGGCCAACGTCCTGACTTTC. It is translated as CAGTGLAGANVLTF. V is TRBV2 and J is TRBJ2-6; tentatively, D is TRBD1 (5 bases). Germline-derived CDR1 and CDR2 are SNHLY and FYNNEI. This CDR3 contains 14 residues. V dropped 11 bases and J dropped 4 bases, with 15 bases sitting between them. Together with reference TRBV2 and TRBJ2-6, the CDR3 gives the full variable domain: EPEVTQTPSHQVTQMGQEVILRCVPISNHLYFYWYRQILGQKVEFLVSFYNNEISEKSEIFDDQFSVERPDGSNFTLKIRSTKLEDSAMYFCAGTGLAGANVLTFGAGSRLTVL.

The rearrangement joins TRBV10-3 to TRBJ2-7, with 10 bases lining up with TRBD2. CDR3 size: 13 residues. The ends lost 6 bases at V and 6 bases at J; junction bases unmatched: 5. Germline V gene data show CDR1 as ENHRY and CDR2 as SYGVKD. Here the CDR3 reads CAISKGLATEQYF. In DNA, the CDR3 is TGTGCCATCAGCAAGGGACTAGCGACCGAGCAGTACTTC.

The V call is TRBV4-2, the J call TRBJ1-5; maybe TRBD1 (5 bases). Germline V gene sequence: CDR1 LGHNA, CDR2 YNFKEQ. The CDR3 has 14 amino acids. V was shortened by 0 bases and J by 5 bases, with 8 bases between the two germline ends. The CDR3 loop reads CASSQERGDQPQHF. CDR3 in DNA: TGTGCCAGCAGCCAAGAGCGGGGCGATCAGCCCCAGCATTTT.

This chain connects TRBV7-9 to TRBJ2-3; possibly TRBD2 for D (5 bases). This CDR3 has 16 amino acids. Trimming pared 5 bases from V and 0 bases from J, leaving 15 bases between. The germline V gene encodes CDR1 SEHNR and CDR2 FQNEAQ (reference sequence). CDR3 DNA: TGTGCCAGCAGCCTTCAGCGGTTCCTAAGCACAGATACGCAGTATTTT. It yields the protein CASSLQRFLSTDTQYF.

The chain uses TRBV7-3 and TRBJ2-1; the D gene is possibly TRBD1 (7 bases). Trimming left V 5 bases short and J 4 bases short, with 21 bases between. The CDR3 extends over 17 amino acids. Germline values: CDR1 SGHTA, CDR2 FQGTGA. CDR3 region: CASSPRGLAGSYNEQFF. Here the CDR3 DNA reads TGTGCCAGCAGCCCCAGGGGGTTGGCGGGGAGTTACAATGAGCAGTTCTTC.

This chain connects TRBV5-1 to TRBJ1-4; D unresolved. CDR1 and CDR2 from the germline V gene are SGHRS and YFSETQ. The CDR3 is 17 amino acids. Deletions cut 0 bases from V and 0 bases from J, with 12 bases between. The CDR3 spells CASSLASYEATNEKLFF. Written as DNA, the CDR3 is TGCGCCAGCAGCTTGGCCAGCTACGAGGCAACTAATGAAAAACTGTTTTTT.

This chain uses TRBV7-3 with TRBJ1-5; 10 bases are a match to TRBD1. CDR1 and CDR2 (germline): SGHTA, FQGTGA. V was clipped by 1 base and J by 4 bases; unmatched bases: 10. CDR3 length: 18 amino acids. The chain's CDR3 is CASSLKEGGQGTNQPQHF. For the CDR3, the DNA is TGTGCCAGCAGCTTAAAAGAGGGGGGACAGGGGACGAATCAGCCCCAGCATTTT.

V is TRBV19 and J is TRBJ1-5, with a weak D call TRBD1 (5 bases). Germline CDR1 LNHDA, CDR2 SQIVND (reference sequence). The V gene lost 5 bases and the J gene lost 6 bases, with 14 bases spanning the gap. This CDR3 comprises 14 residues. The CDR3 DNA sequence: TGTGCCAGTAGTCGGACACCCCAAGGTCAGCCCCAGCATTTT. It encodes CASSRTPQGQPQHF. Drawing the rest from reference TRBV19 and TRBJ1-5, the complete variable domain is DGGITQSPKYLFRKEGQNVTLSCEQNLNHDAMYWYRQDPGQGLRLIYYSQIVNDFQKGDIAEGYSVSREKKESFPLTVTSAQKNPTAFYLCASSRTPQGQPQHFGDGTRLSIL.

This clone was observed a single time. The chain carries TRBV2 and TRBJ2-7, with D uncertain. The CDR3 extends over 14 amino acids. Per germline, CDR1 SNHLY and CDR2 FYNNEI. Trimming removed 5 bases at V and 1 base at J, with 12 bases between. The CDR3 is CASSNPTVSYEQYF. The CDR3 DNA is TGTGCCAGCAGTAATCCTACCGTATCCTACGAGCAGTACTTC.

The chain employs TRBV11-2 and TRBJ2-7; possibly TRBD2 for D (6 bases). Trimming removed 1 base from V and 9 bases from J, with 13 bases in between. CDR1 SGHAT and CDR2 FQNNGV come from the germline V gene. The CDR3 contains 13 residues. The CDR3 protein is CASSLVFRDLQYF. In DNA form, the CDR3 reads TGTGCCAGCAGCTTAGTCTTTCGGGACTTGCAGTACTTC. Variable domain in full (rest from reference TRBV11-2 and TRBJ2-7): EAGVAQSPRYKIIEKRQSVAFWCNPISGHATLYWYQQILGQGPKLLIQFQNNGVVDDSQLPKDRFSAERLKGVDSTLKIQPAKLEDSAVYLCASSLVFRDLQYFGPGTRLTVT.

V and J are TRBV2 and TRBJ2-5; tentatively, D is TRBD2 (6 bases). The CDR3 totals 14 residues. Germline CDR1 and CDR2: SNHLY and FYNNEI. Trimming took 3 bases from V and 5 from J, leaving 13 bases between them. The CDR3, as DNA: TGTGCCAGCAGTGAGACTAGGGGAAGGGAGACCCAGTACTTC. Its protein is CASSETRGRETQYF.

The V gene is TRBV5-1, the J gene TRBJ2-2, with D perhaps matching TRBD1 (6 bases). Trimming removed 0 bases from V and 7 bases from J, with 10 bases in between. The length of the CDR3 is 14 residues. Per the germline V gene, CDR1 is SGHRS and CDR2 is YFSETQ. The CDR3: CASSLVQGVGELFF. For the CDR3, the DNA is TGCGCCAGCAGCTTGGTACAGGGTGTCGGGGAGCTGTTTTTT.

V is TRBV25-1 and J is TRBJ1-3, with D uncertain. The V end lost 2 bases, the J end lost 10 bases, and 12 bases lay between the germline ends. Germline values: CDR1 MGHDK, CDR2 SYGVNS. There are 13 residues in the CDR3. The CDR3 DNA reads TGTGCCAGCAGTGAAGGGATTCGTAGGACCATATATTTT. Translated: CASSEGIRRTIYF. Based on the CDR3 plus reference TRBV25-1 and TRBJ1-3, the full variable domain is EADIYQTPRYLVIGTGKKITLECSQTMGHDKMYWYQQDPGMELHLIHYSYGVNSTEKGDLSSESTVSRIRTEHFPLTLESARPSHTSQYLCASSEGIRRTIYFGEGSWLTVV.

Remarks on this clone: One end of the junction varies from germline; a read error may be responsible. The V and J genes are TRBV7-7 and TRBJ2-1; D gene ambiguous. The germline gives CDR1 SSHAT, CDR2 FNYEAQ (reference sequence). The CDR3 totals 17 residues. The CDR3 sequence: CASSLDPYGSGNNEQFF. CDR3 DNA: TGTGCTAGCAGCCTCGATCCCTATGGGTCTGGTAACAATGAGCAGTTCTTC.

This clone was detected a few times. J is TRBJ1-2 and V is TRBV6-1; D is perhaps TRBD1 (5 bases). This CDR3 has 12 residues. V dropped 2 bases and J dropped 7 bases, with 8 bases sitting between them. Germline values: CDR1 MNHNS, CDR2 SASEGT. In DNA form, the CDR3 reads TGTGCCAGCAGTGAACTTGGGGGTGGCTACACCTTC. Amino acid sequence: CASSELGGGYTF.

The chain has TRBV6-5 and TRBJ2-1; D is unclear. The germline CDR1 and CDR2 sequences are MNHEY and SVGAGI. The CDR3 extends over 11 amino acids. Between the trimmed V and J ends, which lost 3 bases and 9 bases, there was a span of 6 bases. The CDR3 region is CASSYLGEQFF. The CDR3 DNA reads as TGTGCCAGCAGTTATTTAGGTGAGCAGTTCTTC.

Only one count was recorded for this clone. V usage is TRBV9 and J usage is TRBJ1-1, with unresolved D. The germline V and J ends were trimmed by 0 bases and 1 base, with 10 bases remaining between them. Germline values: CDR1 SGDLS, CDR2 YYNGEE. The CDR3 extends over 15 amino acids. CDR3 protein: CASSVADPANTEAFF. The CDR3 DNA is TGTGCCAGCAGCGTAGCGGACCCTGCGAACACTGAAGCTTTCTTT.

This chain joins TRBV11-3 and TRBJ2-5; 8 bases line up with TRBD2. The germline gives CDR1 SGHNT, CDR2 YENEEA. V shed 6 bases and J 5 bases; nucleotides not matched to a gene: 5. The length of the CDR3 is 13 residues. CDR3 amino acids: CASSSTSDETQYF. The CDR3 DNA sequence: TGTGCCAGCAGTTCGACTAGCGACGAGACCCAGTACTTC.

This chain links TRBV11-1 with TRBJ1-2; no reliable D call. Germline lookup yields CDR1 SGHAT and CDR2 FQDESV (reference sequence). The CDR3 length is 13 residues. V lost 1 base and J 8 bases, leaving 11 bases between the germline ends. For the CDR3, the DNA is TGTGCCAGCAGCTTAGAACCTCGAGGAGGCTACACCTTC. Translated: CASSLEPRGGYTF.

This clone showed up just once. The J gene is TRBJ2-5, the V gene TRBV6-6, with D possibly being TRBD1 or TRBD2 (5 bases each). V was shortened by 6 bases and J by 4 bases, with 12 bases between the two germline ends. In germline, CDR1 is MNHNY, CDR2 SVGAGI (reference sequence). The CDR3 extends over 13 amino acids. DNA of the CDR3: TGTGCCAGCAGCAAGCGGCAGGGAGAGACCCAGTACTTC. Protein product: CASSKRQGETQYF.

The J gene is TRBJ1-1, the V gene TRBV6-6; 9 bases line up with TRBD1. From germline, CDR1 is MNHNY and CDR2 SVGAGI (reference sequence). This CDR3 contains 15 residues. The V and J ends lost 4 bases and 5 bases, in that order; junction bases with no gene match: 8. The CDR3 region is CASSSPTTGGTEAFF. The CDR3 DNA sequence: TGTGCCAGCAGTTCCCCGACGACAGGGGGAACTGAAGCTTTCTTT.

This sequence joins TRBV10-3 and TRBJ2-7; D is possibly TRBD1 (6 bases). The CDR3 has 12 amino acids. With 11 bases removed from V and 6 bases from J, the gap between germline ends came to 17 bases. Germline CDR1 reads ENHRY; CDR2 reads SYGVKD. The CDR3 bases are TGTGCCGTCGTAACAACAGGGAGCGAGCAGTACTTC. Translated, it gives CAVVTTGSEQYF.

V and J are TRBV29-1 and TRBJ2-7; the match to TRBD1 covers 10 bases. The CDR3 consists of 14 residues. V shed 4 bases and J 6 bases; nucleotides not matched to a gene: 9. CDR1 and CDR2 (germline): SQVTM, ANQGSEA. CDR3 in DNA: TGCAGCGTTGGAAAAGACAGGGGGCAAGGCGAGCAGTACTTC. It yields the protein CSVGKDRGQGEQYF.

J is TRBJ2-3 and V is TRBV5-1; 9 bases fit TRBD2. Germline V gene data show CDR1 as SGHRS and CDR2 as YFSETQ. Trimming removed 4 bases from V and 2 bases from J; junction bases left unmatched: 8. The CDR3 sequence is 16 residues long. CDR3 protein: CASSIIAGAYTDTQYF. DNA for the CDR3: TGCGCCAGCAGCATTATAGCGGGGGCTTACACAGATACGCAGTATTTT.